Each of the 2 T cell receptor beta chains below was sequenced from the same sample in a study of OX40 agonist ivuxolimab in advanced cancers. Some clones are missing from TCRdb's copy, which holds only in-frame ones; the method was immunoSEQ multiplex PCR. The repertoire holds 70,000 to 95,000 clones, with 88% as singletons. Here the sequenced sample was CD4+ or CD8+ T cells sorted from blood, taken in a trial of the OX40 agonist ivuxolimab. The source of these receptors is an adult with an advanced solid tumor such as melanoma, head and neck, liver or kidney cancer.

This chain uses TRBV15 with TRBJ2-1; 7 nucleotides line up with TRBD2. This CDR3 comprises 16 residues. Looked up from germline, CDR1 is LNHNV and CDR2 is YYDKDF (reference sequence). Unmatched junction bases numbered 5, after V lost 1 base and J lost 2 bases. CDR3 region: CATSRGGGATYNEQFF. The CDR3 coding sequence is TGTGCCACCAGCAGAGGGGGAGGGGCTACCTACAATGAGCAGTTCTTC.

V and J are TRBV9 and TRBJ2-7; 9 nucleotides agree with TRBD1. Germline V gene sequence: CDR1 SGDLS, CDR2 YYNGEE. Trimming cost V 4 bases and J 5 bases; bases outside gene matches: 10. CDR3 size: 15 residues. CDR3 protein: CASSPPGTGSHEQYF. CDR3 in DNA: TGTGCCAGCAGCCCACCAGGGACAGGGAGCCACGAGCAGTACTTC.